These 32 T cell receptor beta chains were all obtained from the same sample, sequenced in a study of read filtering for tumor transcriptome and immune sequencing. From roughly 390 ng of RNA, a library with molecular barcoded alpha/delta and beta/gamma adaptors was made. TCRdb redid the calling of the reads with MiXCR, one entry per CDR3 protein. The sample comprises around 35,000 distinct CDR3 sequences, approximately 13% of which are singletons, and more than 35% rests with the top ten. Sample: a population of CD138-negative cells sorted from bone marrow. The receptors derive from a donor at least 40 years old with multiple myeloma.

This clonotype was seen many times. The chain couples TRBV29-1 to TRBJ1-1; possibly TRBD1 for D (6 bases). In germline, CDR1 is SQVTM, CDR2 ANQGSEA. The CDR3 is 14 residues long. V lost 4 bases, J lost 4 bases, and 16 bases lay in between. CDR3 region: CSVGWGGGSTEAFF. The CDR3 DNA follows: TGCAGCGTTGGCTGGGGGGGCGGGAGCACTGAAGCTTTCTTT.

Comment on this clonotype: Mismatch with germline at one junction end may stem from a read error. The genes are TRBV7-2 and TRBJ2-7, with D possibly being TRBD1 (7 bases). Germline lookup yields CDR1 SGHTA and CDR2 FQGNSA. The CDR3 has 17 residues. CDR3 nucleotides: TGTGTCAGCAGCGAGAGAGGAGGGGGCCTCAGCTCCTACGAGCAGTACTTC. Translating it yields CVSSERGGGLSSYEQYF.

This clonotype showed up many times. The V call is TRBV29-1, the J call TRBJ2-4; D ambiguous. V lost 5 bases to trimming and J lost 0 bases, with 14 bases between them. In germline, CDR1 is SQVTM, CDR2 ANQGSEA. This CDR3 contains 15 residues. The CDR3 region is CSVTVPGVAKNIQYF. Written as DNA, the CDR3 is TGCAGCGTTACGGTCCCGGGCGTAGCCAAAAACATTCAGTACTTC. The full variable domain, its missing parts supplied by reference TRBV29-1 and TRBJ2-4, is SAVISQKPSRDICQRGTSLTIQCQVDSQVTMMFWYRQQPGQSLTLIATANQGSEATYESGFVIDKFPISRPNLTFSTLTVSNMSPEDSSIYLCSVTVPGVAKNIQYFGAGTRLSVL.

This clonotype was counted a few times. The chain couples TRBV6-1 to TRBJ1-2; no definite D call. V was pared by 1 base and J by 0 bases, with 12 bases between. CDR1 MNHNS and CDR2 SASEGT come from the germline V gene. This CDR3 is 16 amino acids long. The CDR3 here is CASSEGSGSANYGYTF. The CDR3 DNA reads TGTGCCAGCAGTGAAGGAAGTGGGTCGGCTAACTATGGCTACACCTTC.

This clonotype was observed many times. DNA for the CDR3: TGTGCCAGCAGTTTACGGGGGGGGGAGAAGCCCCAGCATTTT. Protein product: CASSLRGGEKPQHF. This chain connects TRBV12-3 or TRBV12-4 to TRBJ1-5; the D gene is possibly TRBD1 (5 bases). The CDR3 spans 14 residues. With 2 bases removed from V and 8 bases from J, the gap between germline ends came to 13 bases.

In its sample, this clonotype was seen many times. This chain links TRBV20-1 with TRBJ2-7; 12 bases fit TRBD2. This CDR3 region has 14 residues. The junction had 5 bases not matched to a gene; V was cut back by 5 bases and J by 3 bases. In germline, CDR1 is DFQATT, CDR2 SNEGSKA (reference sequence). Here the CDR3 DNA reads TGCAGTGCTCCTCCACTAGCGGGAGGCTACGAGCAGTACTTC. This translates into CSAPPLAGGYEQYF.

This clonotype was seen many times. V gene TRBV20-1 combines with J gene TRBJ1-1; D gene ambiguous. Trimming left V 1 base short and J 11 bases short, with 17 bases between. Per the germline V gene, CDR1 is DFQATT and CDR2 is SNEGSKA (reference sequence). The CDR3 consists of 13 residues. The CDR3 DNA is TGCAGTGCTAGAGGTCAGGCGCCCGAAGGGGCTTTCTTT. Its translation is CSARGQAPEGAFF.

This clonotype was picked up many times. J is TRBJ2-2 and V is TRBV4-3; 10 bases align to TRBD2. V lost 1 base, J lost 0 bases, and 5 bases stayed unmatched. This CDR3 comprises 18 residues. Germline V lookup: CDR1 LGHNA, CDR2 YSLEER. CDR3 loop: CASSQGASGSSNTGELFF. The CDR3 nucleotides read TGCGCCAGCAGCCAAGGAGCTAGCGGGAGTTCGAACACCGGGGAGCTGTTTTTT.

This clonotype was picked up a small number of times. This chain uses TRBV6-5 with TRBJ2-5; a weak D match, TRBD2 (6 bases). The V and J ends lost 7 bases and 6 bases respectively, with 15 bases between them. This CDR3 is 13 amino acids long. Germline lookup yields CDR1 MNHEY and CDR2 SVGAGI. CDR3 residues: CASTGGGKKTQYF. CDR3 coding DNA: TGTGCCAGCACCGGGGGTGGGAAAAAGACCCAGTACTTC.

This clonotype was counted between two and nine times. Just one base apart from a much larger clone, this may be a read error. The gene calls are TRBV29-1 and TRBJ2-5, with a possible D match to TRBD1 (6 bases). CDR1 and CDR2 (germline): SQVTM, ANQGSEA. The CDR3 extends over 11 amino acids. The CDR3 region has the DNA TGCAACGTGGCAGGGGAAGAGACCCAGTACTTC. It translates to CNVAGEETQYF. Together with reference TRBV29-1 and TRBJ2-5, the CDR3 gives the full variable domain: SAVISQKPSRDICQRGTSLTIQCQVDSQVTMMFWYRQQPGQSLTLIATANQGSEATYESGFVIDKFPISRPNLTFSTLTVSNMSPEDSSIYLCNVAGEETQYFGPGTRLLVL.

This clonotype appeared many times. The J gene is TRBJ2-7, the V gene TRBV7-9, with 11 nucleotides matching TRBD2. CDR1 and CDR2 (germline): SEHNR, FQNEAQ (reference sequence). The CDR3 length is 15 residues. The V segment lost 5 bases and the J segment 2 bases; nucleotides outside the gene matches: 5. Here the CDR3 DNA reads TGTGCCAGCAGCCCCCGACTAGCGGGAACCTACGAGCAGTACTTC. Residues: CASSPRLAGTYEQYF.

In this sample, this clonotype turned up many times. The V and J genes are TRBV27 and TRBJ2-7; D ambiguous. CDR1 and CDR2 (germline): MNHEY, SMNVEV (reference sequence). The CDR3 totals 15 residues. V was shortened by 0 bases and J by 6 bases, with 15 bases between the two germline ends. The CDR3 loop is CASSLSPTPGFEQYF. The DNA for the CDR3 is TGTGCCAGCAGTTTATCCCCGACCCCGGGTTTCGAGCAGTACTTC.

The sample holds many counts of this clonotype. The chain carries TRBV25-1 and TRBJ2-1; weak D call: TRBD1 (6 bases). There are 16 residues in the CDR3. Germline lookup yields CDR1 MGHDK and CDR2 SYGVNS. V lost 2 bases, J lost 5 bases, and 16 bases lay in between. The CDR3 bases are TGTGCCAGCAGTGAAGAGGGGGTCGTTCCCGACAATGAGCAGTTCTTC. Protein sequence: CASSEEGVVPDNEQFF. The entire variable domain, with the rest obtained from reference TRBV25-1 and TRBJ2-1, is as follows: EADIYQTPRYLVIGTGKKITLECSQTMGHDKMYWYQQDPGMELHLIHYSYGVNSTEKGDLSSESTVSRIRTEHFPLTLESARPSHTSQYLCASSEEGVVPDNEQFFGPGTRLTVL.

Ten or more counts support this clonotype. The chain uses TRBV4-1 and TRBJ2-1; D possibly uses TRBD1 or TRBD2 (6 bases each). The CDR3 length is 14 residues. Germline CDR1 MGHRA, CDR2 YSYEKL. V was clipped by 6 bases and J by 9 bases, with 18 bases between them. CDR3 DNA sequence: TGCGCCAGCAGAGCCCAGGGACGGGGGCGTGAGCAGTTCTTC. Its translation is CASRAQGRGREQFF.

The sample holds a few counts of this clonotype. This is likely a read error, given that the CDR3 carries no conserved phenylalanine or tryptophan at its end. The gene calls are TRBV20-1 and TRBJ2-1, with 7 bases identical to TRBD2. The germline gives CDR1 DFQATT, CDR2 SNEGSKA (reference sequence). J was trimmed by 9 bases and V by 3 bases; bases with no gene match: 14. The CDR3 contains 15 residues. The CDR3 DNA sequence: TGCAGTGCTAGCCAGACTAGCAGGAGAACGGGTGAGCAGTTCTCC. Protein product: CSASQTSRRTGEQFS.

This clonotype was counted at least ten times. The CDR3 coding sequence is TGTGCCAGCAGTTTATACCCGGGAAGGGATCAGCCCCAGCATTTT. It translates to CASSLYPGRDQPQHF. V and J are TRBV27 and TRBJ1-5; no firm D call. Germline V CDR1 and CDR2: MNHEY, SMNVEV (reference sequence). This CDR3 contains 15 residues. V shed 1 base and J shed 5 bases, with 12 bases lying between them.

There are many counts of this clonotype. The junction departs from the called germline gene at one end, perhaps through a read error. The chain joins TRBV7-7 to TRBJ2-2; D is uncertain. CDR1 SSHAT and CDR2 FNYEAQ come from the germline V gene (reference sequence). This CDR3 is built from 13 residues. The CDR3 DNA sequence: TGTGCTAGCAGCTTAGACCTCACCGGGGAGCTGTTTTTT. Its protein is CASSLDLTGELFF.

This clonotype appeared many times. This chain links TRBV7-8 with TRBJ2-6; D unclear. CDR1 is SGHVS and CDR2 is FQNEAQ in the germline V gene. The CDR3 has 16 residues. V shed 3 bases and J shed 2 bases, with 11 bases lying between them. CDR3 residues: CASSFFAITGANVLTF. In DNA form, the CDR3 reads TGTGCCAGCAGCTTTTTTGCTATCACTGGGGCCAACGTCCTGACTTTC.

Turning to this clonotype: A much larger clone differs by one base, so this may be a read error. The CDR3 does not close with the conserved phenylalanine or tryptophan, likely indicating a read error. The genes are TRBV20-1 and TRBJ2-5; 7 bases are shared with TRBD1. This CDR3 has 13 residues. Germline CDR1 is DFQATT and CDR2 is SNEGSKA (reference sequence). J lost 5 bases, V lost 3 bases, and 6 bases had no gene match. CDR3 sequence (DNA): TGCAGTGCTAGTGAGGGGGCAGAGGAGACCCAGTACTCC. Translating gives CSASEGAEETQYS.

This clonotype was detected ten times or more. CDR3 coding DNA: TGCAGTGCCCCCAAAGTGACTGACAGTAGCAATCAGCCCCAGCATTTT. This translates into CSAPKVTDSSNQPQHF. The rearrangement uses TRBV20-1 and TRBJ1-5, with a possible D match to TRBD1 (5 bases). The CDR3 loop spans 16 amino acids. The V gene's germline CDR1 is DFQATT and CDR2 SNEGSKA (reference sequence). V lost 6 bases and J lost 0, with 18 bases in between.

The J gene is TRBJ2-5, the V gene TRBV5-1; TRBD1 matches 9 bases. Germline V gives CDR1 SGHRS, CDR2 YFSETQ. J gave up 5 bases and V 4 bases, and 6 bases lay outside the gene matches. The CDR3 consists of 14 residues. Here the CDR3 reads CASSRTGVGETQYF. The CDR3 bases are TGCGCCAGCAGCAGGACAGGGGTGGGGGAGACCCAGTACTTC.

This clonotype was observed at least ten times. This chain links TRBV6-1 with TRBJ2-1, with 7 bases fitting TRBD2. This CDR3 has 15 residues. Germline CDR1 MNHNS, CDR2 SASEGT. The junction had 4 bases not matched to a gene; V was cut back by 3 bases and J by 2 bases. CDR3 nucleotides: TGTGCCAGCAGTGAGCTAGCGGAACCCTACAATGAGCAGTTCTTC. This encodes CASSELAEPYNEQFF.

Many counts were recorded for this clonotype. This rearrangement joins TRBV3-1 to TRBJ2-1; 11 positions agree with TRBD1. The germline gives CDR1 LGHDT, CDR2 YNNKEL (reference sequence). V trimming: 4 bases; J trimming: 3 bases; junction bases outside the gene matches: 5. The CDR3 runs 16 residues. In nucleotides, the CDR3 is TGTGCCAGCAGCCGGGGGACAGGGGGATACTACAATGAGCAGTTCTTC. Translating gives CASSRGTGGYYNEQFF.

This clonotype was counted many times. The chain uses TRBV9 and TRBJ1-5, with a tentative D call TRBD1 (5 bases). CDR3 length equals 14 residues. V was clipped by 3 bases and J by 0 bases, with 7 bases between them. CDR1 is SGDLS and CDR2 is YYNGEE in the germline V gene. CDR3 DNA sequence: TGTGCCAGCAGCGCCAGGGATAGCAATCAGCCCCAGCATTTT. Translation: CASSARDSNQPQHF.

This clonotype was observed many times. One end of the junction does not line up with germline, which may come from a read error. The chain employs TRBV12-3 or TRBV12-4 and TRBJ2-3; D possibly corresponds to TRBD1 (6 bases). The CDR3 has 14 residues. The CDR3: CPSRGWEPTDTQYF. In nucleotides, the CDR3 is TGTCCCAGCAGGGGATGGGAGCCGACAGATACGCAGTATTTT.

This clonotype turned up a few times. A much more abundant neighbour one base away suggests this may be a read error. The rearrangement links TRBV19 to TRBJ1-5; D gene uncertain. Trimming cost V 10 bases and J 6 bases, with 13 bases left between them. Germline assignment: CDR1 LNHDA and CDR2 SQIVND (reference sequence). The CDR3 length is 12 residues. CDR3 in amino acids: CATPRESQPQHF. DNA of the CDR3: TGTGCCACCCCAAGGGAAAGTCAGCCCCAGCATTTT.

In regard to this clonotype: A much bigger clone sits one base away, suggesting this may be a read error. The chain links TRBV29-1 to TRBJ2-2; D remains unclear. Per germline, CDR1 SQVTM and CDR2 ANQGSEA. Deletions cut 5 bases from V and 4 bases from J, with 11 bases between. The CDR3 consists of 13 residues. CDR3 bases: TGCAGCGTTCGGTATTGGAGCACCGGGGAGCTGTTTTTT. Protein: CSVRYWSTGELFF.

The sample holds a few counts of this clonotype. This sequence joins TRBV20-1 and TRBJ2-3; possible D gene TRBD1, 5 bases. The CDR3 covers 13 residues. Deletions cut 6 bases from V and 6 bases from J, with 16 bases between. Germline V lookup: CDR1 DFQATT, CDR2 SNEGSKA (reference sequence). CDR3 nucleotides: TGCAGTGCCCCACTTGGGGCTTCGGATACGCAGTATTTT. As protein: CSAPLGASDTQYF.

This clonotype was detected only a few times. Being one base from a much bigger clone, this may be a read error. The chain links TRBV20-1 to TRBJ2-7; D assignment may be TRBD1 or TRBD2 (6 bases each). The CDR3 extends over 13 amino acids. CDR1 and CDR2 (germline): DFQATT, SNEGSKA (reference sequence). V lost 3 bases and J 7 bases, leaving 16 bases between the germline ends. CDR3 nucleotides: TGCAGTGCTAGGCCTCCGGGGGCGCGGGAGCAGTACTTC. Residues: CSARPPGAREQYF.

This clonotype was seen at least ten times. The V call is TRBV10-3, the J call TRBJ2-7, with 11 bases identical to TRBD2. Germline V gene lookup returns CDR1 ENHRY and CDR2 SYGVKD. The CDR3 contains 13 residues. Trimming at V came to 10 bases and at J to 0 bases, leaving 2 bases not matched to a gene. This CDR3 reads CATGTSGSYEQYF. The CDR3 bases are TGTGCCACCGGGACTAGCGGCTCCTACGAGCAGTACTTC.

The table lists this clonotype with many counts. V gene TRBV5-5 combines with J gene TRBJ1-5; 8 bases line up with TRBD1. V dropped 1 base and J dropped 7; count of bases not matched to a gene: 4. CDR1 and CDR2 from the germline V gene are SGHKS and YYEKEE (reference sequence). The CDR3 runs 14 residues. CDR3 loop: CASSLTGGHQPQHF. CDR3 coding DNA: TGTGCCAGCAGCTTGACAGGGGGGCACCAGCCCCAGCATTTT.

This clonotype occurred many times. The chain recombines TRBV6-2 or TRBV6-3 with TRBJ2-7; 9 bases are shared with TRBD1. Germline V gene data show CDR1 as MNHEY and CDR2 as SVGEGT. The CDR3 has 13 residues. Trimming cost V 6 bases and J 6 bases; bases outside gene matches: 6. This chain's CDR3 is CASSYTGGGEQYF. The CDR3 region has the DNA TGTGCCAGCAGCTACACAGGGGGCGGCGAGCAGTACTTC.